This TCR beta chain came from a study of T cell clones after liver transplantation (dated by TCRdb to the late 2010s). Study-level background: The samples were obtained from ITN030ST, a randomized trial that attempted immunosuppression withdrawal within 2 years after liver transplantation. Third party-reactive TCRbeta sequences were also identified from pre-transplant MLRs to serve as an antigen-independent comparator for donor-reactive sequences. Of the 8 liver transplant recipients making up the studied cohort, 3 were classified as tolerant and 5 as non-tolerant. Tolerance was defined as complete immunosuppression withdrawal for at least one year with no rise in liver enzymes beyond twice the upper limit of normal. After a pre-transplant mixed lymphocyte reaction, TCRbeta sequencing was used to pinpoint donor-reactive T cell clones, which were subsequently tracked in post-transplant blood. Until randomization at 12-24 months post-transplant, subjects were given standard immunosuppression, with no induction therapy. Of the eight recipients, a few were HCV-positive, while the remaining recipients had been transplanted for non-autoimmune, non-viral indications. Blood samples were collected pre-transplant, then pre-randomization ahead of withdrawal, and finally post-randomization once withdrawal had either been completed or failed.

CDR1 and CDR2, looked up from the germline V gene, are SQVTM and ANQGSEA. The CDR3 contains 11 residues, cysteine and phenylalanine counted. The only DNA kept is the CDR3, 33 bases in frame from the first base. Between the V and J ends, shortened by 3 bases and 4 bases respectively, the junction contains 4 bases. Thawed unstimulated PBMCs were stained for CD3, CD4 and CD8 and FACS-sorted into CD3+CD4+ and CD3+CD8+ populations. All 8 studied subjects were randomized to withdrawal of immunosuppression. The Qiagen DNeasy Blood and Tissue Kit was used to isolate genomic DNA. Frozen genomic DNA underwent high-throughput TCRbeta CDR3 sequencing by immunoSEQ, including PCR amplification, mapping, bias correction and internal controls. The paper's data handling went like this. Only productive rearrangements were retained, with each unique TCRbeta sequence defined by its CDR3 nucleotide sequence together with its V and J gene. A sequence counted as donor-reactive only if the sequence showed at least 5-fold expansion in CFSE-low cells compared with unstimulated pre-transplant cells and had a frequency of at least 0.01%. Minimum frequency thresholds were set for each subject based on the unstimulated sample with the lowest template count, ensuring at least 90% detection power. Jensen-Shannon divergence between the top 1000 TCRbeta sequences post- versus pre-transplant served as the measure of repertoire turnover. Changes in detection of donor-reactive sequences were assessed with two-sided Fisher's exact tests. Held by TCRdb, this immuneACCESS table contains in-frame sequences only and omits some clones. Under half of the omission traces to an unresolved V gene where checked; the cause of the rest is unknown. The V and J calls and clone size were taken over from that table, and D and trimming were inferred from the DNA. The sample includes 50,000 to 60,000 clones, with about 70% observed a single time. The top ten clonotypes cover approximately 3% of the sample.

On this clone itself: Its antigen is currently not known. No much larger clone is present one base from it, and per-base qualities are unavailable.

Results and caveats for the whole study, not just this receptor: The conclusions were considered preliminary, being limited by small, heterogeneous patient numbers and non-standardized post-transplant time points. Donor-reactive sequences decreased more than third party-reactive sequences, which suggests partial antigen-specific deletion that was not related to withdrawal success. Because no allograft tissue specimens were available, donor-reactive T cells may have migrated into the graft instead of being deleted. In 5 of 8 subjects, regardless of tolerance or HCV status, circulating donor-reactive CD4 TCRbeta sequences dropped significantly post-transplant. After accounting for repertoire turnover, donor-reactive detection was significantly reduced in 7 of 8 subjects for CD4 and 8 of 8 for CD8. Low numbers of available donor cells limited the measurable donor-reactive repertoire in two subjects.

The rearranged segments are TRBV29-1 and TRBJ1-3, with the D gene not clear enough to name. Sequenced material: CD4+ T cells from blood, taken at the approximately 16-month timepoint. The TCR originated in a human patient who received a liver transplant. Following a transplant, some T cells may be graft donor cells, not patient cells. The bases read TGCAGCGTTGAGTGGGGAAACACCATATATTTT. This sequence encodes CSVEWGNTIYF.